The 28 T cell receptor beta chains below all came from one sample that was sequenced in a study of control samples from healthy donors and cancer patients. Assay used: immunoSEQ multiplex PCR; TCRdb lists only in-frame clones, some missing. The sample lists 150,000 to 200,000 clones, roughly 90% occurring once. Sequences were obtained from blood. The source of these receptors is a man in his thirties or forties in good health.

The rearrangement links TRBV5-1 to TRBJ2-6, with D unclear. Germline CDR1 SGHRS, CDR2 YFSETQ. This CDR3 contains 14 residues. With 0 bases removed from V and 4 bases from J, the gap between germline ends came to 5 bases. CDR3 DNA sequence: TGCGCCAGCAGCTTGGGCTCCGGGGCCAACGTCCTGACTTTC. Encoded protein: CASSLGSGANVLTF.

The chain has TRBV28 and TRBJ1-5, with D possibly matching TRBD1 (5 bases). CDR1 is MDHEN, CDR2 SYDVKM, per germline. Deletions cut 5 bases from V and 7 bases from J, with 18 bases between. The CDR3 loop spans 15 amino acids. The DNA of the CDR3 is TGTGCCAGCAGTCCAAACAGTCTAGGGGAGCAGCCCCAGCATTTT. Translated, it gives CASSPNSLGEQPQHF.

The V and J genes are TRBV9 and TRBJ2-1, with TRBD1 matching 9 bases. This CDR3 is built from 15 residues. The V gene end was trimmed by 3 bases and the J gene end by 8 bases; junction bases not matched to a gene: 9. Germline CDR1 reads SGDLS; CDR2 reads YYNGEE. The CDR3 is CASSDRQGGVDEQFF. The CDR3 bases are TGTGCCAGCAGCGACCGACAGGGGGGGGTAGATGAGCAGTTCTTC.

J is TRBJ1-2 and V is TRBV7-2; D uncertain. Germline lookup yields CDR1 SGHTA and CDR2 FQGNSA. CDR3 size: 11 residues. V lost 0 bases and J 8 bases, leaving 4 bases between the germline ends. This CDR3 reads CASSLAGGYTF. In DNA, the CDR3 is TGTGCCAGCAGCTTAGCGGGAGGCTACACCTTC.

V usage is TRBV9 and J usage is TRBJ1-2; tentative D call: TRBD1 (5 bases). The CDR3 contains 12 residues. Trimming took off 6 bases at V and 8 bases at J, with 14 bases between the two ends. Germline assignment: CDR1 SGDLS and CDR2 YYNGEE. The CDR3 here is CASMTPGSGYTF. The CDR3 bases are TGTGCCAGCATGACACCAGGGAGCGGCTACACCTTC. The full variable domain, with the rest looked up from reference TRBV9 and TRBJ1-2, is DSGVTQTPKHLITATGQRVTLRCSPRSGDLSVYWYQQSLDQGLQFLIQYYNGEERAKGNILERFSAQQFPDLHSELNLSSLELGDSALYFCASMTPGSGYTFGSGTRLTVV.

This sequence joins TRBV11-2 and TRBJ2-7, with TRBD2 matching over 10 bases. This CDR3 is built from 14 residues. Looked up from germline, CDR1 is SGHAT and CDR2 is FQNNGV. Unmatched junction bases numbered 3, after V lost 4 bases and J lost 3 bases. The CDR3 nucleotides read TGTGCCAGCAGCTGGACTAGCGGACTCTACGAGCAGTACTTC. This sequence encodes CASSWTSGLYEQYF. The entire variable domain, with the rest obtained from reference TRBV11-2 and TRBJ2-7, is as follows: EAGVAQSPRYKIIEKRQSVAFWCNPISGHATLYWYQQILGQGPKLLIQFQNNGVVDDSQLPKDRFSAERLKGVDSTLKIQPAKLEDSAVYLCASSWTSGLYEQYFGPGTRLTVT.

The genes are TRBV27 and TRBJ1-4, with D possibly being TRBD1 (5 bases). The V and J ends lost 3 bases and 5 bases respectively, with 7 bases between them. The CDR3 is 13 amino acids. CDR1 is MNHEY, CDR2 SMNVEV, per germline (reference sequence). The CDR3 sequence is CASSFGTNEKLFF. The CDR3 nucleotides are TGTGCCAGCAGTTTCGGGACGAATGAAAAACTGTTTTTT.

V is TRBV29-1 and J is TRBJ1-4; no reliable D call. The V end lost 6 bases, the J end lost 2 bases, and 10 bases lay between the germline ends. The CDR3 consists of 13 residues. The germline CDR1 and CDR2 sequences are SQVTM and ANQGSEA. CDR3 in DNA: TGCAGCGTATTGGGTAGGACTAATGAAAAACTGTTTTTT. Its translation is CSVLGRTNEKLFF.

This rearrangement joins TRBV2 to TRBJ1-6; D call uncertain. Germline V gene data show CDR1 as SNHLY and CDR2 as FYNNEI. The ends were cut back, 1 base at V and 6 bases at J, with 7 bases in the middle. This CDR3 region has 14 residues. CDR3 nucleotides: TGTGCCAGCAGTGAAGGGCAGCTTAATTCACCCCTCCACTTT. Amino acids: CASSEGQLNSPLHF.

This rearrangement joins TRBV7-2 to TRBJ2-5; TRBD2 matches at 8 bases. The CDR3 is 17 amino acids. V lost 1 base to trimming and J lost 4 bases; unmatched junction nucleotides: 11. Germline lookup yields CDR1 SGHTA and CDR2 FQGNSA. The CDR3 sequence: CASSLVGGRIVGETQYF. DNA for the CDR3: TGTGCCAGCAGCTTAGTGGGCGGGAGGATCGTGGGAGAGACCCAGTACTTC.

This chain links TRBV7-9 with TRBJ1-1; D not resolved. Trimming removed 1 base at V and 5 bases at J, with 8 bases between. The CDR3 spans 13 residues. The germline CDR1 and CDR2 sequences are SEHNR and FQNEAQ (reference sequence). As DNA, the CDR3 is TGTGCCAGCAGCTTAGATCGGAGGACTGAAGCTTTCTTT. It is translated as CASSLDRRTEAFF.

The chain recombines TRBV6-2 or TRBV6-3 with TRBJ2-7; no reliable D call. Trimming shortened V by 2 bases and J by 7 bases, and 9 bases separated the two germline ends. Germline-derived CDR1 and CDR2 are MNHEY and SVGEGT. CDR3 length: 12 residues. The CDR3 DNA is TGTGCCAGCAGTTACGAGACGAGGGAGCAGTACTTC. This codes for CASSYETREQYF.

The gene calls are TRBV19 and TRBJ1-1, with TRBD1 matching over 7 bases. This CDR3 comprises 16 residues. The germline V gene encodes CDR1 LNHDA and CDR2 SQIVND (reference sequence). The trim removed 6 bases at V and 3 bases at J, leaving 13 bases unmatched. This chain's CDR3 is CASSPNHRGGDTEAFF. The DNA for the CDR3 is TGTGCCAGTAGCCCAAACCACAGGGGAGGAGACACTGAAGCTTTCTTT.

V gene TRBV6-6 combines with J gene TRBJ1-1; 9 bases map to TRBD1. The V gene's germline CDR1 is MNHNY and CDR2 SVGAGI (reference sequence). The CDR3 loop spans 15 amino acids. V lost 5 bases and J lost 5; bases outside the gene matches: 9. In DNA, the CDR3 is TGTGCCAGCAGTGACACCGGGACAGGGCTAACTGAAGCTTTCTTT. Protein product: CASSDTGTGLTEAFF.

This rearrangement joins TRBV19 to TRBJ2-5, with D hard to call. The CDR3 is made up of 15 amino acids. V was trimmed by 0 bases and J by 4 bases, leaving 12 bases between them. Per germline, CDR1 LNHDA and CDR2 SQIVND (reference sequence). CDR3 nucleotides: TGTGCCAGTAGTATAGATAAGGGTAGGCGAGAGACCCAGTACTTC. It translates to CASSIDKGRRETQYF.

This rearrangement joins TRBV24-1 to TRBJ2-1; tentatively, D is TRBD1 (5 bases). This CDR3 contains 15 residues. Germline V CDR1 and CDR2: KGHDR, SFDVKD. V dropped 7 bases and J dropped 2 bases, with 14 bases sitting between them. This chain's CDR3 is CATSPKGKTYNEQFF. The CDR3 bases are TGTGCCACCAGCCCCAAGGGGAAAACCTACAATGAGCAGTTCTTC.

J is TRBJ1-2 and V is TRBV18; 7 bases map to TRBD1. The V and J ends lost 6 bases and 3 bases, in that order; junction bases with no gene match: 7. CDR1 and CDR2 (germline): KGHSH, LQKENI. The CDR3 sequence is 14 residues long. Here the CDR3 DNA reads TGTGCCAGCTCGACCAAGGGGACAGACTATGGCTACACCTTC. This translates into CASSTKGTDYGYTF.

V and J are TRBV27 and TRBJ2-7, with D perhaps TRBD1 (5 bases). This CDR3 region has 13 residues. In germline, CDR1 is MNHEY, CDR2 SMNVEV (reference sequence). With 6 bases removed from V and 2 bases from J, the gap between germline ends came to 11 bases. As DNA, the CDR3 is TGTGCCAGCAGGCTGACAGCCGCCTACGAGCAGTACTTC. Protein sequence: CASRLTAAYEQYF.

This clone was observed a handful of times. The rearrangement uses TRBV28 and TRBJ1-5, with a possible D match to TRBD1 (6 bases). V was clipped by 5 bases and J by 2 bases, with 13 bases between them. CDR1 and CDR2 from the germline V gene are MDHEN and SYDVKM. This CDR3 comprises 15 residues. This CDR3 is CASSISGEGNQPQHF. In nucleotides, the CDR3 is TGTGCCAGCAGTATCTCAGGGGAGGGCAATCAGCCCCAGCATTTT.

This sequence joins TRBV11-2 and TRBJ2-2; D remains ambiguous. With 1 base removed from V and 2 bases from J, the gap between germline ends came to 8 bases. Germline CDR1 and CDR2: SGHAT and FQNNGV. The CDR3 extends over 15 amino acids. This CDR3 reads CASSLGSTNTGELFF. The CDR3 nucleotides read TGTGCCAGCAGCTTAGGTTCCACTAACACCGGGGAGCTGTTTTTT.

Written as DNA, the CDR3 is TGCGCCAGCAGCTTGTTCCGGACAGGGAGGGGAGAGACCCAGTACTTC. Translation gives CASSLFRTGRGETQYF. The rearrangement joins TRBV5-1 to TRBJ2-5; a possible D gene is TRBD1 (8 bases). Germline V gene sequence: CDR1 SGHRS, CDR2 YFSETQ. Trimming stripped 1 base from V and 4 bases from J, with 17 bases between. The CDR3 length is 16 residues.

For the CDR3, the DNA is TGTGCCAGTAGTTTCGCCAACAGGGTTGAAAAACTGTTTTTT. It yields the protein CASSFANRVEKLFF. The gene calls are TRBV19 and TRBJ1-4; tentative D call: TRBD1 (6 bases). Germline V gene sequence: CDR1 LNHDA, CDR2 SQIVND (reference sequence). Trimming pared 5 bases from V and 7 bases from J, leaving 14 bases between. CDR3 size: 14 residues.

This clone was seen only a few times. This chain uses TRBV2 with TRBJ1-5; TRBD1 matches at 7 bases. The V and J ends lost 8 bases and 8 bases, in that order; junction bases with no gene match: 12. Germline CDR1 is SNHLY and CDR2 is FYNNEI. The CDR3 is made up of 14 amino acids. CDR3 bases: TGTGCCAGCCGAGGGACAGATGGATTAAAGCCCCAGCATTTT. Its translation is CASRGTDGLKPQHF.

The chain uses TRBV20-1 and TRBJ2-7; D is uncertain. Trimming stripped 5 bases from V and 6 bases from J, with 11 bases between. The CDR3 spans 11 residues. Germline V gene data show CDR1 as DFQATT and CDR2 as SNEGSKA (reference sequence). CDR3 region: CSASKQREQYF. As DNA, the CDR3 is TGCAGTGCTTCGAAGCAGCGCGAGCAGTACTTC.

In DNA form, the CDR3 reads TGTGCCAGTAGAGAAAGGGGGAGGGGAGAGACCCAGTACTTC. Translating it yields CASRERGRGETQYF. The chain combines TRBV19 with TRBJ2-5, with D perhaps TRBD2 (7 bases). The CDR3 has 14 amino acids. V was trimmed by 6 bases and J by 4 bases, leaving 15 bases between them. The V gene's germline CDR1 is LNHDA and CDR2 SQIVND (reference sequence).

The V gene is TRBV14, the J gene TRBJ1-2; D gene unclear. This CDR3 is 13 amino acids long. V shed 6 bases and J shed 3 bases, with 11 bases lying between them. Germline-derived CDR1 and CDR2 are SGHDN and FVKESK. This chain's CDR3 is CASRLTGDYGYTF. In DNA, the CDR3 is TGTGCCAGCAGACTGACCGGAGACTATGGCTACACCTTC.

The chain combines TRBV6-5 with TRBJ2-4, with D perhaps matching TRBD1 (5 bases). Looked up from germline, CDR1 is MNHEY and CDR2 is SVGAGI. This CDR3 is built from 16 residues. V lost 2 bases and J lost 1, with 12 bases in between. CDR3 in amino acids: CASSYLGQSAKNIQYF. The CDR3 DNA follows: TGTGCCAGCAGTTACCTGGGGCAGTCGGCCAAAAACATTCAGTACTTC.

V gene TRBV13 combines with J gene TRBJ1-3, with TRBD1 identical over 9 bases. Germline trimming cut 4 bases from V and 5 bases from J; bases unmatched to any gene: 6. This CDR3 comprises 15 residues. The germline V gene has CDR1 PRHDT and CDR2 FYEKMQ (reference sequence). The CDR3 loop is CASSSQGALRNTIYF. CDR3 in DNA: TGTGCCAGCAGCTCACAGGGGGCGCTTAGAAACACCATATATTTT.